Given below is one T cell receptor (beta chain) in context. This sample stems from a study of cytomegalovirus exposure and HLA in healthy donors. V lost 2 bases, J lost 10 bases, and 10 bases lay in between. CDR3 length: 11 amino acids. From germline, CDR1 is DFQATT and CDR2 SNEGSKA (reference sequence). The PCR had 60 Vbeta and 13 Jbeta primers. As handled by the study authors: In a later analysis, about 9.9 million of tens of millions of unique beta chains occurred in at least two donors. Assay: immunoSEQ multiplex PCR; the TCRdb copy retains only in-frame clones and omits some. The V and J calls and clone size come from that table; D and trimming were worked out from the DNA. The sample records more than 100,000 clones, approximately 80% being singletons.

The rearrangement joins TRBV20-1 to TRBJ2-3, with D maybe TRBD2 (5 bases). The sample taken for sequencing was PBMCs. This clonotype was sampled from a female donor in good health and CMV-seropositive. In DNA form, the CDR3 reads TGCAGTGCTAGAAGCGGCTATGCGCAGTATTTT. This translates into CSARSGYAQYF.